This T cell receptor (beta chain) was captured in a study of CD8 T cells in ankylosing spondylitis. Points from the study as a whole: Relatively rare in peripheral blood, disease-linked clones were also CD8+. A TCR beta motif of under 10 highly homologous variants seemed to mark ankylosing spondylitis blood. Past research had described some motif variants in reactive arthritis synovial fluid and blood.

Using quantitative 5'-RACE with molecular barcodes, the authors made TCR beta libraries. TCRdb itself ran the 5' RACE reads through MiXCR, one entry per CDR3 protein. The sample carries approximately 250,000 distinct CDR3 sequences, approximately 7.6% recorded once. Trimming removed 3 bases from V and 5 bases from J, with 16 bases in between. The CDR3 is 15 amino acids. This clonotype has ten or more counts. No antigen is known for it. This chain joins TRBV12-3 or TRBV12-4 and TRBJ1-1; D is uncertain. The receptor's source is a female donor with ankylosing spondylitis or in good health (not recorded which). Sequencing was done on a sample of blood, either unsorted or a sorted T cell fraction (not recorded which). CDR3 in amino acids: CASSLEGGRETEAFF. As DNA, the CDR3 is TGTGCCAGCAGTTTGGAGGGAGGGAGGGAGACTGAAGCTTTCTTT.